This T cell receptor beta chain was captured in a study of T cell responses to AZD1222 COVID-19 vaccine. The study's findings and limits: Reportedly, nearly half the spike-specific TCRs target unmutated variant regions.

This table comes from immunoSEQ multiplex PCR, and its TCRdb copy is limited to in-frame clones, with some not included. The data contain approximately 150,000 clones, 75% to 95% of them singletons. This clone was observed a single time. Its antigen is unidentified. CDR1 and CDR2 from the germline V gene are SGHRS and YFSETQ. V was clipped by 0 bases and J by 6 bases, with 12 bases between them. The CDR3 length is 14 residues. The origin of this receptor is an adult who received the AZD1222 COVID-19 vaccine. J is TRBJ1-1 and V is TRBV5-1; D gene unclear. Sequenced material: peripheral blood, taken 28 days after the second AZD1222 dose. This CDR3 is CASSLGISGAEAFF. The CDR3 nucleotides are TGCGCCAGCAGCTTGGGAATCTCAGGAGCTGAAGCTTTCTTT.